These 23 T cell receptor beta chains were all obtained from the same sample, sequenced in a study of blood T cell repertoires in COVID-19. The protocol was immunoSEQ multiplex PCR, while the TCRdb copy is restricted to in-frame clones and leaves out a portion. The table includes around 150,000 clones, under 85% detected once. Sequencing input: peripheral blood. These receptors originate from a woman of 80 years or more with acute or convalescent COVID-19.

The chain carries TRBV27 and TRBJ2-4, with D perhaps TRBD1 (6 bases). The CDR3 runs 16 residues. The germline V gene has CDR1 MNHEY and CDR2 SMNVEV (reference sequence). Deletions cut 5 bases from V and 1 base from J, with 15 bases between. CDR3 sequence: CASSLDTGTAKNIQYF. CDR3 bases: TGTGCCAGCAGTCTAGATACAGGGACGGCCAAAAACATTCAGTACTTC.

This chain links TRBV7-6 with TRBJ2-1; 8 nucleotides agree with TRBD2. The germline CDR1 and CDR2 sequences are SGHVS and FNYEAQ. Unmatched junction bases numbered 9, after V lost 2 bases and J lost 3 bases. This CDR3 comprises 17 residues. CDR3 in DNA: TGTGCCAGCAGCTTACCGGGGGGGCCTTTAAACTACAATGAGCAGTTCTTC. Translated, it gives CASSLPGGPLNYNEQFF.

The chain combines TRBV4-2 with TRBJ2-5, with TRBD2 matching over 14 bases. From germline, CDR1 is LGHNA and CDR2 YNFKEQ. Losses at the gene ends were 0 bases for V and 5 bases for J; bases not matched to a gene: 14. CDR3 size: 20 residues. In DNA form, the CDR3 reads TGTGCCAGCAGCCAAGATTCCTCCCGGACTAGCGGGAGGCCCCCGGAGACCCAGTACTTC. Translating it yields CASSQDSSRTSGRPPETQYF.

This chain links TRBV19 with TRBJ2-3; 9 positions match TRBD2. V shed 5 bases, J shed 3 bases, and the junction held 6 bases outside the gene matches. The CDR3 covers 15 residues. Germline CDR1 and CDR2: LNHDA and SQIVND (reference sequence). The DNA for the CDR3 is TGTGCCAGTAGTCCCGGGACTAGCAGGACAGATACGCAGTATTTT. This sequence encodes CASSPGTSRTDTQYF.

The chain has TRBV7-8 and TRBJ2-3; 12 bases line up with TRBD2. CDR3 length equals 17 residues. From germline, CDR1 is SGHVS and CDR2 FQNEAQ. Trimming took 5 bases from V and 3 from J; bases not matched to a gene: 9. The CDR3 nucleotides are TGTGCCAGCAGCCTCCTGGGACTAGCGGGTACGACAGATACGCAGTATTTT. It translates to CASSLLGLAGTTDTQYF.

This clone came up once. The rearrangement joins TRBV5-1 to TRBJ2-3, with 8 bases identical to TRBD2. The CDR3 runs 14 residues. V lost 4 bases and J lost 4; bases outside the gene matches: 5. Germline lookup yields CDR1 SGHRS and CDR2 YFSETQ. The CDR3 DNA reads as TGCGCCAGCAGCGGCGGACTAGCTTCAGATACGCAGTATTTT. It is translated as CASSGGLASDTQYF.

This clone has only a few counts. This chain links TRBV19 with TRBJ2-7; possible D gene TRBD2, 6 bases. Germline CDR1 and CDR2: LNHDA and SQIVND (reference sequence). The ends were cut back, 3 bases at V and 3 bases at J, with 9 bases in the middle. The CDR3 totals 13 residues. In DNA, the CDR3 is TGTGCCAGTAGTATGGAGGGAAGCTACGAGCAGTACTTC. This encodes CASSMEGSYEQYF. The variable domain in full, with the rest retrieved from reference TRBV19 and TRBJ2-7, is DGGITQSPKYLFRKEGQNVTLSCEQNLNHDAMYWYRQDPGQGLRLIYYSQIVNDFQKGDIAEGYSVSREKKESFPLTVTSAQKNPTAFYLCASSMEGSYEQYFGPGTRLTVT.

This chain joins TRBV7-8 and TRBJ1-1; D is ambiguous. The CDR3 covers 13 residues. In germline, CDR1 is SGHVS, CDR2 FQNEAQ. V was cut by 6 bases and J by 4 bases, with 12 bases left in between. The chain's CDR3 is CASSQNFGTEAFF. The CDR3 bases are TGTGCCAGCAGTCAAAATTTCGGCACTGAAGCTTTCTTT.

The chain has TRBV10-3 and TRBJ2-7, with 8 bases lining up with TRBD1. Germline V gene data show CDR1 as ENHRY and CDR2 as SYGVKD. V lost 1 base and J lost 6; bases outside the gene matches: 8. This CDR3 contains 15 residues. The CDR3 loop reads CAISEYSDRGIEQYF. CDR3 nucleotide sequence: TGTGCCATCAGTGAGTATAGTGACAGGGGTATCGAGCAGTACTTC.

In its sample, this clone was seen a few times. The rearrangement joins TRBV14 to TRBJ2-3, with TRBD2 as a possible D gene (6 bases). Germline V gene lookup returns CDR1 SGHDN and CDR2 FVKESK. The V and J ends lost 3 bases and 4 bases respectively, with 14 bases between them. CDR3 size: 15 residues. CDR3 region: CASSQERLGSDTQYF. In nucleotides, the CDR3 is TGTGCCAGCAGCCAGGAAAGACTAGGTTCAGATACGCAGTATTTT.

The chain employs TRBV6-5 and TRBJ1-1, with 7 bases fitting TRBD1. The germline V gene has CDR1 MNHEY and CDR2 SVGAGI. J gave up 4 bases and V 8 bases, and 4 bases lay outside the gene matches. The CDR3 consists of 12 residues. The CDR3 DNA follows: TGTGCCAGCGCGGACAGGCTCACTGAAGCTTTCTTT. The encoded protein is CASADRLTEAFF.

A few counts support this clone. The chain links TRBV19 to TRBJ2-2, with 8 bases fitting TRBD2. The germline V gene encodes CDR1 LNHDA and CDR2 SQIVND (reference sequence). This CDR3 region has 17 residues. Germline trimming cut 5 bases from V and 2 bases from J; bases unmatched to any gene: 10. DNA for the CDR3: TGTGCCAGTAGTCGATCATCCGGGAGGGTCAACACCGGGGAGCTGTTTTTT. This codes for CASSRSSGRVNTGELFF.

This clone was recorded once. The V call is TRBV5-6, the J call TRBJ1-2; no definite D call. This CDR3 is built from 15 residues. Germline assignment: CDR1 SGHDT and CDR2 YYEEEE. V lost 4 bases to trimming and J lost 1 base, with 14 bases between them. Here the CDR3 reads CASSPNPTSNYGYTF. DNA for the CDR3: TGTGCCAGCAGCCCGAACCCAACAAGTAACTATGGCTACACCTTC.

This chain links TRBV28 with TRBJ2-4; no definite D call. Germline V gene data show CDR1 as MDHEN and CDR2 as SYDVKM. CDR3 length: 14 amino acids. Trimming took 6 bases from V and 5 from J, leaving 14 bases between them. The CDR3 DNA follows: TGTGCCAGCAGCCTCGATCCAGGTGAAAACATTCAGTACTTC. Its translation: CASSLDPGENIQYF.

The V gene is TRBV9, the J gene TRBJ2-1; 13 positions agree with TRBD2. CDR1 is SGDLS, CDR2 YYNGEE, per germline. The CDR3 sequence is 15 residues long. The J segment lost 9 bases and the V segment lost 3 bases, leaving 6 bases of the junction unmatched. The CDR3 loop reads CASSATSGGFREQFF. The CDR3 nucleotides are TGTGCCAGCAGCGCGACTAGCGGGGGGTTTCGTGAGCAGTTCTTC. Looking up the rest from reference TRBV9 and TRBJ2-1 gives the full variable domain: DSGVTQTPKHLITATGQRVTLRCSPRSGDLSVYWYQQSLDQGLQFLIQYYNGEERAKGNILERFSAQQFPDLHSELNLSSLELGDSALYFCASSATSGGFREQFFGPGTRLTVL.

This rearrangement joins TRBV5-1 to TRBJ1-1, with TRBD1 identical over 8 bases. Trimming at V came to 2 bases and at J to 3 bases, leaving 3 bases not matched to a gene. Germline V lookup: CDR1 SGHRS, CDR2 YFSETQ. The CDR3 is 14 residues long. The CDR3 reads CASSFQGAYTEAFF. CDR3 coding DNA: TGCGCCAGCAGCTTCCAGGGGGCGTACACTGAAGCTTTCTTT.

The chain carries TRBV7-2 and TRBJ1-2; possible D gene TRBD1, 6 bases. This CDR3 comprises 11 residues. Trimming cost V 5 bases and J 8 bases, with 9 bases left between them. Germline V CDR1 and CDR2: SGHTA, FQGNSA. The CDR3 reads CASSTGMGYTF. CDR3 in DNA: TGTGCCAGCAGCACAGGGATGGGCTACACCTTC.

The V call is TRBV6-6, the J call TRBJ2-7, with 7 bases identical to TRBD2. J lost 3 bases, V lost 7 bases, and 12 bases had no gene match. This CDR3 has 15 amino acids. The germline CDR1 and CDR2 sequences are MNHNY and SVGAGI (reference sequence). The CDR3 protein is CASNFQPGGSYEQYF. Here the CDR3 DNA reads TGTGCCAGCAACTTCCAGCCGGGCGGGAGCTACGAGCAGTACTTC.

Worth noting for this clone: Other DNA sequences of this sample code for an identical CDR3. This chain links TRBV5-1 with TRBJ2-5, with TRBD2 matching over 9 bases. CDR3 length equals 15 residues. Germline assignment: CDR1 SGHRS and CDR2 YFSETQ. V lost 1 base, J lost 2 bases, and 3 bases stayed unmatched. CDR3 in DNA: TGCGCCAGCAGCTTGTTAGCGGGGGCACAAGAGACCCAGTACTTC. It yields the protein CASSLLAGAQETQYF.

The chain joins TRBV3-1 (or the pseudogene TRBV3-2) to TRBJ2-5, with TRBD2 as a possible D gene (5 bases). The germline V and J ends were trimmed by 3 bases and 4 bases, with 9 bases remaining between them. The CDR3 totals 13 residues. Per germline, CDR1 LGHDT and CDR2 YNNKEL (reference sequence). The CDR3 reads CASSQPGRETQYF. CDR3 sequence (DNA): TGTGCCAGCAGCCAGCCTGGGAGAGAGACCCAGTACTTC.

This chain uses TRBV4-2 with TRBJ2-1; 9 bases agree with TRBD2. This CDR3 region has 15 residues. Germline values: CDR1 LGHNA, CDR2 YNFKEQ. Trimming removed 0 bases from V and 9 bases from J; junction bases left unmatched: 6. CDR3 in amino acids: CASSQDAGGPSEQFF. CDR3 sequence (DNA): TGTGCCAGCAGCCAAGATGCGGGGGGGCCGAGTGAGCAGTTCTTC.

This clone was detected once. The chain has TRBV19 and TRBJ1-1; D is uncertain. Trimming removed 5 bases at V and 6 bases at J, with 19 bases between. This CDR3 contains 15 residues. Germline lookup yields CDR1 LNHDA and CDR2 SQIVND (reference sequence). CDR3 residues: CASSGWEVRSPEAFF. CDR3 nucleotides: TGTGCCAGTAGTGGCTGGGAGGTACGAAGTCCTGAAGCTTTCTTT.

V is TRBV12-5 and J is TRBJ2-3; D gene uncertain. The germline V and J ends were trimmed by 1 base and 5 bases, with 4 bases remaining between them. Germline V lookup: CDR1 LGHNT, CDR2 FRNRAP. The CDR3 spans 12 residues. Written as DNA, the CDR3 is TGTGCTAGTGGTTTGGATCGAGATACGCAGTATTTT. Its translation is CASGLDRDTQYF.